These 14 T cell receptor beta chains came from one sample sequenced in a study of early T cells in non-severe SARS-CoV-2 infection. Each CDR3 protein is one row after TCRdb ran MiXCR on the 5' RACE reads. The sample gives some 56,000 distinct CDR3 sequences, about 14% of which show up once; 4.1% is in the top ten. Specimen: whole blood, collected at baseline. Receptors were obtained from an adult who was a healthcare worker with PCR-confirmed SARS-CoV-2 infection or an uninfected control (not recorded which).

This clonotype was recorded at least ten times. The V call is TRBV21-1, the J call TRBJ2-1; the table's TRBD2 call for D was not verified on the DNA. TRBV21-1 is a recognized pseudogene. The CDR3 is 14 amino acids. The CDR3 protein is CASSKGGRGNEQFF. In DNA form, the CDR3 reads TGTGCCAGCAGCAAAGGAGGGAGGGGTAATGAGCAGTTCTTC.

This clonotype showed up many times. The J gene is TRBJ2-7, the V gene TRBV20-1; TRBD2 is a possible D gene (5 bases). CDR1 is DFQATT, CDR2 SNEGSKA, per germline (reference sequence). Trimming shortened V by 6 bases and J by 5 bases, and 14 bases separated the two germline ends. CDR3 length: 12 amino acids. The CDR3 bases are TGCAGTGCGATTCGGGGAGTCCACGAGCAGTACTTC. It translates to CSAIRGVHEQYF.

The V gene is TRBV6-1, the J gene TRBJ2-7; perhaps TRBD1 as D (5 bases). The ends were cut back, 8 bases at V and 3 bases at J, with 11 bases in the middle. This CDR3 spans 12 amino acids. Germline V gene data show CDR1 as MNHNS and CDR2 as SASEGT. The CDR3: CASAQGGYEQYF. DNA of the CDR3: TGTGCCAGCGCTCAGGGTGGCTACGAGCAGTACTTC.

This chain uses TRBV7-8 with TRBJ2-3; possibly TRBD1 for D (7 bases). V dropped 5 bases and J dropped 6 bases, with 24 bases sitting between them. The CDR3 length is 17 residues. Germline V lookup: CDR1 SGHVS, CDR2 FQNEAQ. CDR3 residues: CASSTFRGMSSADTQYF. In DNA form, the CDR3 reads TGTGCCAGCAGCACCTTCAGGGGGATGTCTAGCGCGGATACGCAGTATTTT.

This clonotype occurred a few times. The J gene is TRBJ2-3, the V gene TRBV9; D gene ambiguous. The length of the CDR3 is 14 residues. CDR1 is SGDLS, CDR2 YYNGEE, per germline. The V gene lost 3 bases and the J gene lost 2 bases, with 10 bases spanning the gap. This CDR3 reads CASSGIRYTDTQYF. The CDR3 DNA sequence: TGTGCCAGCAGCGGGATACGGTACACAGATACGCAGTATTTT.

The sample holds one count of this clonotype. One end of the junction varies from germline; a read error may be responsible. The V and J genes are TRBV12-5 and TRBJ1-2, with D possibly matching TRBD1 (6 bases). The CDR3 length is 16 residues. Germline CDR1 reads LGHNT; CDR2 reads FRNRAP. This CDR3 is CASGPGQGRSNYGDTF. CDR3 nucleotide sequence: TGTGCTAGTGGGCCGGGACAAGGACGATCTAACTATGGCGACACCTTC.

The CDR3 DNA sequence: TGCGCCAGCTCACCTACCTCCGGGGGAAAAAGTTGGGACGAGCAGTACTTC. This codes for CASSPTSGGKSWDEQYF. The chain joins TRBV5-1 to TRBJ2-7, with a tentative D call TRBD2 (6 bases). Germline CDR1 SGHRS, CDR2 YFSETQ. This CDR3 region has 17 residues. V shed 7 bases and J shed 5 bases, with 28 bases lying between them.

This clonotype was counted between two and nine times. The rearrangement joins TRBV7-2 to TRBJ2-1; 7 bases are a match to TRBD2. With 2 bases clipped from V and 4 bases from J, the junction kept 8 bases outside the gene matches. The CDR3 runs to 16 residues. Germline CDR1 is SGHTA and CDR2 is FQGNSA. The CDR3: CASSLSGPSGYNEQFF. For the CDR3, the DNA is TGTGCCAGCAGCTTATCAGGGCCTAGCGGTTACAATGAGCAGTTCTTC.

This clonotype was counted between two and nine times. CDR3 sequence: CATSGGTSGSNEQFF. The DNA of the CDR3 is TGTGCCACCAGTGGTGGGACTAGCGGGAGTAATGAGCAGTTCTTC. V gene TRBV24-1 combines with J gene TRBJ2-1, with TRBD2 matching over 14 bases. The CDR3 runs 15 residues. The V segment lost 5 bases and the J segment 7 bases; nucleotides outside the gene matches: 3. In germline, CDR1 is KGHDR, CDR2 SFDVKD.

This clonotype was counted a few times. V is TRBV29-1 and J is TRBJ1-5, with D unresolved. The CDR3 is 14 residues long. V was cut by 4 bases and J by 2 bases, with 12 bases left in between. Germline V CDR1 and CDR2: SQVTM, ANQGSEA. CDR3 bases: TGCAGCGTTGGAATCGGGAGGGGCAATCAGCCCCAGCATTTT. Translation: CSVGIGRGNQPQHF. Looking up the rest from reference TRBV29-1 and TRBJ1-5 gives the full variable domain: SAVISQKPSRDICQRGTSLTIQCQVDSQVTMMFWYRQQPGQSLTLIATANQGSEATYESGFVIDKFPISRPNLTFSTLTVSNMSPEDSSIYLCSVGIGRGNQPQHFGDGTRLSIL.

The chain combines TRBV13 with TRBJ2-5, with D unclear. The V gene's germline CDR1 is PRHDT and CDR2 FYEKMQ (reference sequence). Between the trimmed V and J ends, which lost 4 bases and 0 bases, there was a span of 9 bases. CDR3 length: 14 residues. CDR3 amino acids: CASSSGLHQETQYF. CDR3 DNA sequence: TGTGCCAGCAGCTCCGGTCTGCACCAAGAGACCCAGTACTTC.

The chain recombines TRBV9 with TRBJ2-5; 8 nucleotides agree with TRBD2. Germline-derived CDR1 and CDR2 are SGDLS and YYNGEE. The CDR3 spans 16 residues. The V gene end was trimmed by 0 bases and the J gene end by 3 bases; junction bases not matched to a gene: 7. CDR3: CASSVVAGGPKETQYF. CDR3 nucleotides: TGTGCCAGCAGCGTAGTGGCGGGAGGCCCGAAAGAGACCCAGTACTTC.

The chain employs TRBV6-5 and TRBJ2-5; a possible D gene is TRBD1 (6 bases). Trimming took 7 bases from V and 5 from J, leaving 14 bases between them. CDR1 and CDR2 (germline): MNHEY, SVGAGI. The CDR3 has 13 residues. CDR3 sequence reads: CASTSTGRETQYF. The CDR3 coding sequence is TGTGCCAGCACCTCGACAGGCAGGGAGACCCAGTACTTC.

This clonotype was seen only a few times. The chain is built from TRBV18 and TRBJ1-6, with D tentatively TRBD1 (6 bases). The CDR3 is 17 residues long. Trimming shortened V by 5 bases and J by 0 bases, and 14 bases separated the two germline ends. Germline lookup yields CDR1 KGHSH and CDR2 LQKENI. CDR3 in DNA: TGTGCCAGCTCATCCGAAGGGGGGAGCTCCTATAATTCACCCCTCCACTTT. It encodes CASSSEGGSSYNSPLHF.